Sequencing of this TCR beta chain was carried out in a study of T cell clonotyping in hematopoietic cell transplantation. About the study: Recipients' pretransplant samples followed cytoreduction.

The assay was immunoSEQ multiplex PCR, and TCRdb's table has in-frame clones only and misses some. Of several thousand clones in the sample, over 75% were seen once. The time point was: recipient sample about 28 days before transplant, after cytoreduction. This CDR3 is built from 14 residues. J gave up 3 bases and V 2 bases, and 5 bases lay outside the gene matches. Germline CDR1 and CDR2: GTSNPN and SVGIG (reference sequence). This receptor was identified in a woman aged 55-70 years with acute myeloid leukemia. Some clones in this sample may be carry-over from other donors' samples. Sample: peripheral blood mononuclear cells, taken before stem cell transplant. The rearrangement uses TRBV30 and TRBJ2-3; TRBD1 matches at 7 bases. This CDR3 reads CAWSTGAGTDTQYF. In DNA form, the CDR3 reads TGTGCCTGGAGTACAGGGGCCGGGACAGATACGCAGTATTTT.